A selection of T cell receptor beta chains follows, all from one sample in a study of blood T cell repertoires in COVID-19. Method: immunoSEQ multiplex PCR; TCRdb's copy keeps in-frame clones and lacks some. This sample has 150,000 to 200,000 clones, with approximately 87% found just once. Sequenced sample: PBMCs or T cells enriched from blood (not recorded which). The receptors originated from a woman aged 50 to 60 who had recovered from COVID-19. CDR3s include the opening cysteine and the closing phenylalanine or tryptophan. D genes are given only for firm matches. Clone size, where shown, is once, few, many, or a class for clones that have expanded.

>TRBV5-1|TRBD1|TRBJ2-2|-
CASSSTGGANTGELFF
TGCGCCAGCAGCTCGACAGGGGGCGCAAACACCGGGGAGCTGTTTTTT
>TRBV6-5|-|TRBJ2-5|-
CASSYRVDRETQYF
TGTGCCAGCAGTTACCGGGTGGATCGGGAGACCCAGTACTTC
>TRBV5-1|-|TRBJ2-5|-
CASSPTGSAGETQYF
TGCGCCAGCAGCCCTACGGGTAGCGCTGGGGAGACCCAGTACTTC
>TRBV7-8|TRBD1|TRBJ1-6|-
CASSLRDREPPLHF
TGTGCCAGCAGCTTAAGGGACAGGGAACCACCCCTCCACTTT
>TRBV11-2|-|TRBJ1-2|-
CASSLGRLPREGYTF
TGTGCCAGCAGCTTAGGAAGGTTACCACGGGAGGGCTACACCTTC
>TRBV4-2|TRBD1|TRBJ1-6|-
CASSQGTGGRNSPLHF
TGTGCCAGCAGCCAGGGGACAGGGGGCCGTAATTCACCCCTCCACTTT
>TRBV7-3|TRBD2|TRBJ2-1|-
CASSQPGLATHNEQFF
TGTGCCAGCAGCCAACCGGGACTAGCGACGCACAATGAGCAGTTCTTC
>TRBV4-2|TRBD1|TRBJ1-2|-
CASSPRAGQGDRGYTF
TGTGCCAGCAGCCCAAGGGCGGGACAGGGGGATAGGGGCTACACCTTC
>TRBV6-2/TRBV6-3|TRBD1|TRBJ1-6|-
CASSYGHSGTGSEGYNSPLHF
TGTGCCAGCAGTTACGGTCATTCCGGGACAGGGAGTGAGGGATATAATTCACCCCTCCACTTT
>TRBV6-1|TRBD1|TRBJ1-2|few
CASSEAPTGSPSNYGYTF
TGTGCCAGCAGTGAAGCCCCGACAGGGTCCCCTTCTAACTATGGCTACACCTTC
>TRBV6-5|-|TRBJ1-2|-
CASSYYSGIYGYTF
TGTGCCAGCAGTTACTATTCGGGGATCTATGGCTACACCTTC
>TRBV6-1|-|TRBJ2-5|-
CASSEGRAGLETQYF
TGTGCCAGCAGTGAGGGCAGGGCGGGGCTGGAGACCCAGTACTTC
>TRBV10-2|-|TRBJ1-4|-
CASSRDSNEKLFF
TGCGCCAGCAGTCGGGACTCTAATGAAAAACTGTTTTTT
>TRBV2|-|TRBJ1-1|-
CASSSGGGINEAFF
TGTGCCAGCTCAAGTGGAGGAGGAATTAATGAAGCTTTCTTT
>TRBV12-3/TRBV12-4|-|TRBJ2-7|once
CASSLKGFHEQYF
TGTGCCAGCAGTTTAAAGGGGTTCCACGAGCAGTACTTC
>TRBV25-1|-|TRBJ1-6|-
CASSESWHNSPLHF
TGTGCCAGCAGTGAATCTTGGCATAATTCACCCCTCCACTTT
>TRBV14|-|TRBJ2-7|-
CASSQGQIYEQYF
TGTGCCAGCAGCCAAGGGCAAATCTACGAGCAGTACTTC
>TRBV19|TRBD2|TRBJ2-1|-
CASSILPSGISYNEQFF
TGTGCCAGTAGTATACTTCCGAGCGGGATATCCTACAATGAGCAGTTCTTC
>TRBV5-4|TRBD1|TRBJ1-2|-
CASSLTGGSGRYTF
TGTGCCAGCAGCCTCACAGGGGGCTCCGGACGCTACACCTTC
>TRBV7-8|-|TRBJ1-5|few
CASSLTGNGNQPQHF
TGTGCCAGCAGCTTAACGGGGAATGGCAATCAGCCCCAGCATTTT
>TRBV7-8|-|TRBJ2-5|-
CASRLTSIETQYF
TGTGCCAGCAGACTTACTAGTATAGAGACCCAGTACTTC
>TRBV6-2/TRBV6-3|-|TRBJ2-3|-
CASSRGSTGASTDTQYF
TGTGCCAGCAGCCGTGGCTCCACAGGAGCTAGCACAGATACGCAGTATTTT
>TRBV6-5|-|TRBJ1-2|-
CASDSRGIGYTF
TGTGCCAGCGATAGTAGGGGAATCGGCTACACCTTC
>TRBV5-4|TRBD1|TRBJ1-2|-
CASSLQGAGGYTF
TGTGCCAGCAGCCTACAGGGGGCGGGTGGCTACACCTTC
>TRBV7-3|TRBD1|TRBJ2-5|-
CASSQTGVQETQYF
TGTGCCAGCAGCCAAACAGGGGTCCAAGAGACCCAGTACTTC
>TRBV28|-|TRBJ2-7|few
CASGLQPPDEQYF
TGTGCCAGCGGCCTACAGCCCCCTGACGAGCAGTACTTC
>TRBV5-6|TRBD2|TRBJ2-2|-
CASSGSGGSYTGELFF
TGTGCCAGCAGCGGCAGCGGGGGGTCTTACACCGGGGAGCTGTTTTTT
>TRBV12-3/TRBV12-4|TRBD1|TRBJ1-2|-
CASRDTGEWGYTF
TGTGCCAGCAGGGACACAGGGGAATGGGGCTACACCTTC
>TRBV12-2|-|TRBJ1-5|-
CASRAHPGTGGGQPQHF
TGTGCAAGTCGCGCCCACCCCGGGACAGGGGGAGGTCAGCCCCAGCATTTT
>TRBV4-3|TRBD1|TRBJ2-7|-
CASSQGQGSGEQYF
TGCGCCAGCAGCCAAGGACAGGGATCCGGCGAGCAGTACTTC
>TRBV30|TRBD1|TRBJ1-1|once
CAWSGPMDRGTEAFF
TGTGCCTGGAGTGGACCCATGGACAGGGGGACTGAAGCTTTCTTT
>TRBV2|-|TRBJ1-4|-
CASSETGGDEKLFF
TGTGCCAGCAGTGAAACAGGTGGGGATGAAAAACTGTTTTTT
>TRBV5-8|TRBD1|TRBJ1-1|-
CASSLWQGAGNTEAFF
TGTGCCAGCAGCTTGTGGCAGGGGGCTGGAAACACTGAAGCTTTCTTT
>TRBV12-3/TRBV12-4|TRBD1|TRBJ1-1|-
CASSPGTGVRTFF
TGTGCCAGCAGCCCCGGGACAGGGGTTAGGACTTTCTTT
>TRBV3-1/TRBV3-2|-|TRBJ2-7|once
CASSQVVSRRHYEQYF
TGTGCCAGCAGCCAAGTGGTCTCGCGGCGCCATTACGAGCAGTACTTC
>TRBV21-1|-|TRBJ1-4|-
CASTAPGGGSEKLFF
TGTGCCAGCACCGCTCCCGGGGGCGGGAGTGAAAAACTGTTTTTT
>TRBV3-1/TRBV3-2|TRBD1|TRBJ1-2|-
CASSPGGRGNYGYTF
TGTGCCAGCAGCCCTGGAGGCAGGGGGAACTATGGCTACACCTTC
>TRBV5-1|TRBD1|TRBJ1-2|once
CASSNRTGGGGYTF
TGCGCCAGCAGCAATCGGACAGGGGGCGGTGGCTACACCTTC
>TRBV11-3|-|TRBJ2-2|-
CASSTSREGGELFF
TGTGCCAGCAGTACGTCCAGGGAAGGCGGGGAGCTGTTTTTT
>TRBV5-6|-|TRBJ1-2|-
CASSLVGVNGYTF
TGTGCCAGCAGCTTGGTAGGGGTAAATGGCTACACCTTC
>TRBV5-8|TRBD2|TRBJ2-2|-
CASSPGLRTGELFF
TGTGCCAGCAGCCCGGGACTACGCACCGGGGAGCTGTTTTTT
>TRBV19|-|TRBJ1-4|-
CASSITARNNEKLFF
TGTGCCAGTAGTATAACTGCGCGGAATAATGAAAAACTGTTTTTT
>TRBV18|-|TRBJ2-5|-
CASSPGFQETQYF
TGTGCCAGCTCACCAGGCTTCCAAGAGACCCAGTACTTC
>TRBV5-1|-|TRBJ1-4|-
CASSSSGTSNEKLFF
TGCGCCAGCAGCTCTTCCGGGACATCTAATGAAAAACTGTTTTTT
>TRBV11-3|TRBD2|TRBJ2-1|-
CASSLETTSGYNEQFF
TGTGCCAGCAGCTTAGAAACGACTAGCGGTTACAATGAGCAGTTCTTC
>TRBV29-1|TRBD1|TRBJ1-1|-
CSVDRGSAFF
TGCAGCGTGGACAGGGGGTCGGCTTTCTTT
>TRBV11-3|-|TRBJ1-1|-
CASSFPSGINTEAFF
TGTGCCAGCAGCTTTCCCTCCGGGATCAACACTGAAGCTTTCTTT
>TRBV13|-|TRBJ2-3|-
CASSLFTSTDTQYF
TGTGCCAGCAGCTTATTCACTAGCACAGATACGCAGTATTTT
>TRBV5-1|-|TRBJ1-5|-
CASSLVPEPNQPQHF
TGCGCCAGCAGCTTGGTCCCCGAGCCCAATCAGCCCCAGCATTTT
>TRBV4-1|-|TRBJ1-2|-
CASSQDHGGPGYTF
TGCGCCAGCAGCCAAGATCACGGGGGGCCTGGCTACACCTTC
>TRBV5-3|TRBD1|TRBJ2-2|-
CARSLSGTGGTGELFF
TGTGCCAGAAGCTTATCCGGGACAGGGGGCACCGGGGAGCTGTTTTTT
>TRBV4-1|-|TRBJ2-3|-
CASSPTTARAADTQYF
TGCGCCAGCAGCCCGACGACAGCTAGGGCGGCAGATACGCAGTATTTT
>TRBV7-9|TRBD1|TRBJ1-2|-
CASSPGTGSGYTF
TGTGCCAGCAGCCCCGGGACAGGGAGTGGCTACACCTTC
>TRBV2|-|TRBJ2-2|-
CASSEVVTGELFF
TGTGCCAGCAGTGAAGTCGTCACCGGGGAGCTGTTTTTT
>TRBV7-2|-|TRBJ1-1|-
CASSLLRGNTEAFF
TGTGCCAGCAGCTTATTACGCGGGAACACTGAAGCTTTCTTT
>TRBV9|-|TRBJ1-2|few
CASSVDSSYGYTF
TGTGCCAGCAGCGTAGACAGCTCCTATGGCTACACCTTC
>TRBV4-3|-|TRBJ1-1|once
CASSQIQAGRTEAFF
TGCGCCAGCAGCCAAATCCAGGCGGGTCGCACTGAAGCTTTCTTT